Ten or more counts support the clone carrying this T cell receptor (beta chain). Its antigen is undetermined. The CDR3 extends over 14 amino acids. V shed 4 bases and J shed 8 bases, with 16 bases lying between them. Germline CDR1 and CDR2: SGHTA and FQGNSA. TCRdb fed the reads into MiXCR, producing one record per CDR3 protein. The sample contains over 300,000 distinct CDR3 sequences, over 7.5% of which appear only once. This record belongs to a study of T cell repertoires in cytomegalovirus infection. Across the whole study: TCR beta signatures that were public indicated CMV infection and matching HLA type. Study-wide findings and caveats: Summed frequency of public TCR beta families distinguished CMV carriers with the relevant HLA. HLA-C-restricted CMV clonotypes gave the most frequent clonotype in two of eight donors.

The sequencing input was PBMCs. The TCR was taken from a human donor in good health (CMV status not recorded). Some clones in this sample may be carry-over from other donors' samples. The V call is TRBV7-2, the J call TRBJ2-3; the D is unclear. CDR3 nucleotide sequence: TGTGCCAGCAGCTCTAGTAAAAATATCGGTACGCAGTATTTT. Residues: CASSSSKNIGTQYF.